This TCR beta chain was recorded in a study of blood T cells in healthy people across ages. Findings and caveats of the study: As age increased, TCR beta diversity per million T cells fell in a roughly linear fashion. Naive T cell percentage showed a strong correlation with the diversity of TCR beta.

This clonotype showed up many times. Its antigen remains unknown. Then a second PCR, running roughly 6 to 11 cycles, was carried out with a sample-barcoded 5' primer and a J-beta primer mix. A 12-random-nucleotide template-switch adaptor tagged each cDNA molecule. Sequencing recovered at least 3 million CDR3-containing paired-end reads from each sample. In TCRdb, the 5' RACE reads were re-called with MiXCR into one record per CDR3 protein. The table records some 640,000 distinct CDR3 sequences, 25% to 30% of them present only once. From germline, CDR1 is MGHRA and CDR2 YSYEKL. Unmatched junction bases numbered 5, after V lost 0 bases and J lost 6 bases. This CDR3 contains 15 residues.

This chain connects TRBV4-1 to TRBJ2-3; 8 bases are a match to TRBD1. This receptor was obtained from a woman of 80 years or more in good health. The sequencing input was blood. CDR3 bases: TGCGCCAGCAGCCAAGAAGACAGGGGTTGGGATACGCAGTATTTT. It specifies CASSQEDRGWDTQYF.